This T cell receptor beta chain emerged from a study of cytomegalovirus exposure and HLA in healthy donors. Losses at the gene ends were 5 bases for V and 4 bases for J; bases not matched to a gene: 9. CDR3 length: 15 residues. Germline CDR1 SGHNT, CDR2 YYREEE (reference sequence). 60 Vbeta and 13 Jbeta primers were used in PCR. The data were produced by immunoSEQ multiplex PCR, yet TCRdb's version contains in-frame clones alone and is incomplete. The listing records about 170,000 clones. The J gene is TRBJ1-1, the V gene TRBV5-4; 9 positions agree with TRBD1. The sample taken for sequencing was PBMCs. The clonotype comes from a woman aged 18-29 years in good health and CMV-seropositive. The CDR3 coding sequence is TGTGCCAGCAGTCCGACAGGGGGATCGGGCACTGAAGCTTTCTTT. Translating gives CASSPTGGSGTEAFF.